Listed below are T cell receptor beta chains from one sample, sequenced in a study of T cell repertoires in cytomegalovirus infection. One entry per CDR3 protein, called by TCRdb with MiXCR from the reads. The sample yields roughly 300,000 distinct CDR3 sequences, 9.5% seen once. Sequenced material: PBMCs. Receptor source: a human donor in good health (CMV status not recorded). Some clones in this sample may be carry-over from other donors' samples. Each CDR3 is given with its conserved first and last residue. D genes are given only for firm matches. Clone size, where shown, is once, few, many, or a class for clones that have expanded.

abundance	v_gene	j_gene	d_gene	len	CDR3nt	CDR3aa
few	TRBV30	TRBJ2-5	-	13	TGTGCCTGGAGTCGGGGCGGAAAAGAGACCCAGTACTTC	CAWSRGGKETQYF
-	TRBV5-4	TRBJ2-3	TRBD2	16	TGTGCCAGCAGCTTCGGGCGGGGGACTAGCACAGATACGCAGTATTTT	CASSFGRGTSTDTQYF
few	TRBV30	TRBJ2-3	TRBD2	13	TGTGCCTGGAGGACTAGCGGTTCAGATACGCAGTATTTT	CAWRTSGSDTQYF
few	TRBV6-5	TRBJ1-2	-	17	TGTGCCAGCACTGGGGGAGACGTGATGGGCTCTGGCTATGGCTACACCTTC	CASTGGDVMGSGYGYTF
few	TRBV6-2/TRBV6-3	TRBJ1-3	-	14	TGTGCCAGCAGTTACTCACAGGGTGGAAACACCATATATTTT	CASSYSQGGNTIYF
few	TRBV4-3	TRBJ1-6	-	14	TGCGCCAGCAGCCAACGTCGACTGGATTCACCCCTCCACTTT	CASSQRRLDSPLHF
-	TRBV20-1	TRBJ2-1	-	13	TGCAGTGCTAGCCCAGGGACCTTCAATGAGCAGTTCTTC	CSASPGTFNEQFF
few	TRBV7-4	TRBJ2-7	-	17	TGTGCCAGCAGCTTAGTAGCCGGCCATACTCTTGCGGGCGAGCAGTACTTC	CASSLVAGHTLAGEQYF
many	TRBV7-9	TRBJ1-1	-	11	TGTGCCAGCACGGCCGGGGCTGAAGCTTTCTTT	CASTAGAEAFF
-	TRBV9	TRBJ2-3	TRBD1	17	TGTGCCAGCAGCGTAGGTCCCAGGGGGCGAAGAACGAATACGCAGTATTTT	CASSVGPRGRRTNTQYF
-	TRBV7-6	TRBJ2-1	TRBD2	16	TGTGCCAGCAGCATAACCCGGGACTACCTCTACAATGAGCAGTTCTTC	CASSITRDYLYNEQFF
many	TRBV28	TRBJ1-1	-	16	TGTGCCAGCTCTAAACTCTCGTGGTGGGGTCGACCTGAAGCTTTCTTT	CASSKLSWWGRPEAFF
many	TRBV11-2	TRBJ1-2	-	13	TGTGCCAGCAGCTCTACAGAATTCTATGGCTACACCTTC	CASSSTEFYGYTF
many	TRBV12-3/TRBV12-4	TRBJ1-4	-	14	TGTGCCAGCACCCCCGGGGGGATTCGAGAAAAACTGTTTTTT	CASTPGGIREKLFF
many	TRBV7-2	TRBJ1-5	-	14	TGTGCCAGCAGCTATGGGACACAGAACCAGCCCCAGCATTTT	CASSYGTQNQPQHF
few	TRBV6-2/TRBV6-3	TRBJ2-1	-	16	TGTGCCAGCAGTGAGATAGGCGGAGGTTTATACAATGAGCAGTTCTTC	CASSEIGGGLYNEQFF
-	TRBV9	TRBJ2-1	TRBD1	14	TGTGCCAGCAGCGTTGGGACAGGGCCCAATGAGCAGTTCTTC	CASSVGTGPNEQFF
many	TRBV7-6	TRBJ2-1	-	15	TGTGCCAGCAGCTTATTAGGGTCGGGGATCAATGAGCAGTTCTTC	CASSLLGSGINEQFF
many	TRBV27	TRBJ2-7	-	14	TGTGCCAGCAGTCCCCGGGACGGCTCCTACGAGCAGTACTTC	CASSPRDGSYEQYF
many	TRBV7-9	TRBJ1-1	-	13	TGTGCCAGCAGCCCCTTGGGGGAGACTGAAGCTTTCTTT	CASSPLGETEAFF
few	TRBV12-3/TRBV12-4	TRBJ1-6	-	17	TGTGCCAGCAGTTTAAGGGCAGGTACATCCTATAATTCACCCCTCCACTTT	CASSLRAGTSYNSPLHF
once	TRBV12-3/TRBV12-4	TRBJ2-4	TRBD2	16	TGTGCCAGCAGTTTCTCAGCGGGGTTAGCCAAAAACATTCAGTACTTC	CASSFSAGLAKNIQYF
-	TRBV24-1	TRBJ1-2	-	12	TGTGCCACCAGTGATTTCGGCGATGGCTACACCTTC	CATSDFGDGYTF
-	TRBV28	TRBJ1-5	-	14	TGTGCCAGCAGCCCAGGGCAGTTAGATCAGCCCCAGCATTTT	CASSPGQLDQPQHF
many	TRBV5-5	TRBJ2-1	-	16	TGTGCCAGCAGCTTGCGGGTAGGACGCCTCAACAATGAGCAGTTCTTC	CASSLRVGRLNNEQFF
many	TRBV7-2	TRBJ2-2	-	14	TGTGCCAGCAGCTTAGTTCGGACAAACGGGGAGCTGTTTTTT	CASSLVRTNGELFF
-	TRBV28	TRBJ1-2	-	17	TGTGCCAGCAGTTCGACCCCTATGGGCTCCGCTAACTATGGCTACACCTTC	CASSSTPMGSANYGYTF
many	TRBV11-2	TRBJ1-1	TRBD1	14	TGTGCCAGCAGCGACCCTGGGACAGTTGCTAAAGCTTTCTTT	CASSDPGTVAKAFF
many	TRBV12-3/TRBV12-4	TRBJ1-6	-	15	TGTGCCAGCAGTTTAGATCCGCTTGGGAAATCACCCCTCCACTTT	CASSLDPLGKSPLHF
-	TRBV7-9	TRBJ2-7	TRBD1	14	TGTGCCAGCAGCCTAGTAGGGACAGGGAGCGAGCAGTACTTC	CASSLVGTGSEQYF
-	TRBV30	TRBJ2-1	-	10	TGTGCCTGGAGTGGTGATGAGCAGTTCTTC	CAWSGDEQFF
-	TRBV5-1	TRBJ2-1	TRBD2	13	TGCGCCACCAGGACTAGGGCGGACAATGAGCAGTTCTTC	CATRTRADNEQFF
many	TRBV7-6	TRBJ2-1	-	14	TGTGCCAGCAGCCTGGCGGGAATTCTCAATGAGCAGTTCTTC	CASSLAGILNEQFF
many	TRBV7-2	TRBJ2-1	TRBD2	15	TGTGCCAGCAGCTTGAGTCTAGCGGGGGCCGGTGAGCAGTTCTTC	CASSLSLAGAGEQFF
many	TRBV5-6	TRBJ2-5	-	12	TGTGCCAGCAGCGGGGGGCCGGAGACCCAGTACTTC	CASSGGPETQYF
few	TRBV10-3	TRBJ2-3	TRBD1	14	TGTGCCATCAGTGACGGGCAGGGGGCAGATACGCAGTATTTT	CAISDGQGADTQYF
-	TRBV27	TRBJ2-1	TRBD2	15	TGTGCCAGCAGTTTAGCCCCCGCGGGACTAAGAGAGCAGTTCTTC	CASSLAPAGLREQFF